These 30 T cell receptor beta chains share one sample of origin, sequenced in a study of OX40 agonist ivuxolimab in advanced cancers. Sequencing used immunoSEQ multiplex PCR; TCRdb keeps in-frame clones, though not all of them. This table has about 61,000 clones, about four fifths appearing once. Sample: CD4+ or CD8+ T cells sorted from blood, taken in a trial of the OX40 agonist ivuxolimab. The source of these receptors is an adult with an advanced solid tumor such as melanoma, head and neck, liver or kidney cancer.

The chain recombines TRBV2 with TRBJ2-7; 8 nucleotides align to TRBD2. This CDR3 contains 15 residues. After removal of 4 bases from V and 3 bases from J, the junction contained 8 bases not matched to a gene. CDR1 and CDR2 from the germline V gene are SNHLY and FYNNEI. The CDR3 sequence: CASSAGVAGIYEQYF. In nucleotides, the CDR3 is TGTGCCAGCAGTGCCGGGGTAGCGGGAATCTACGAGCAGTACTTC.

This chain connects TRBV2 to TRBJ1-2, with 9 bases lining up with TRBD1. This CDR3 is built from 15 residues. Unmatched junction bases numbered 8, after V lost 5 bases and J lost 4 bases. Germline CDR1 is SNHLY and CDR2 is FYNNEI. The chain's CDR3 is CASSKGQGGPYGYTF. In nucleotides, the CDR3 is TGTGCCAGCAGTAAGGGACAGGGAGGACCCTATGGCTACACCTTC. Looking up the rest from reference TRBV2 and TRBJ1-2 gives the full variable domain: EPEVTQTPSHQVTQMGQEVILRCVPISNHLYFYWYRQILGQKVEFLVSFYNNEISEKSEIFDDQFSVERPDGSNFTLKIRSTKLEDSAMYFCASSKGQGGPYGYTFGSGTRLTVV.

This clone was seen only a few times. The genes are TRBV2 and TRBJ1-5; 7 positions match TRBD1. Unmatched junction bases numbered 15, after V lost 3 bases and J lost 10 bases. Germline V gene sequence: CDR1 SNHLY, CDR2 FYNNEI. This CDR3 region has 16 residues. The CDR3 here is CASSDEGQQLISPQHF. The DNA of the CDR3 is TGTGCCAGCAGTGACGAGGGACAGCAATTAATCAGCCCCCAGCATTTT.

This clone was counted once. The rearrangement links TRBV7-6 to TRBJ2-5; D is perhaps TRBD2 (5 bases). Per the germline V gene, CDR1 is SGHVS and CDR2 is FNYEAQ. The CDR3 runs to 13 residues. The V end lost 2 bases, the J end lost 2 bases, and 6 bases lay between the germline ends. The CDR3, as DNA: TGTGCCAGCAGCTTAAGACTACAAGAGACCCAGTACTTC. Its translation: CASSLRLQETQYF.

This clone was seen once. The chain joins TRBV7-9 to TRBJ2-5, with TRBD1 matching over 11 bases. The V and J ends lost 5 bases and 5 bases, in that order; junction bases with no gene match: 10. In germline, CDR1 is SEHNR, CDR2 FQNEAQ (reference sequence). The length of the CDR3 is 16 residues. This CDR3 reads CASSPFTGTGGETQYF. The CDR3 DNA follows: TGTGCCAGCAGCCCTTTTACCGGGACAGGGGGGGAGACCCAGTACTTC. Full variable domain (rest looked up from reference TRBV7-9 and TRBJ2-5): DTGVSQNPRHKITKRGQNVTFRCDPISEHNRLYWYRQTLGQGPEFLTYFQNEAQLEKSRLLSDRFSAERPKGSFSTLEIQRTEQGDSAMYLCASSPFTGTGGETQYFGPGTRLLVL.

The chain combines TRBV6-1 with TRBJ1-2; D gene uncertain. The germline V gene encodes CDR1 MNHNS and CDR2 SASEGT. V lost 8 bases, J lost 2 bases, and 3 bases lay in between. The CDR3 contains 10 residues. CDR3: CASQNYGYTF. The CDR3 bases are TGTGCCAGCCAGAACTATGGCTACACCTTC.

J is TRBJ2-2 and V is TRBV11-3; the match to TRBD1 covers 7 bases. CDR1 and CDR2 from the germline V gene are SGHNT and YENEEA. This CDR3 spans 16 amino acids. V lost 5 bases to trimming and J lost 0 bases; unmatched junction nucleotides: 6. The CDR3 sequence: CASSPWTGPNTGELFF. Here the CDR3 DNA reads TGTGCCAGCAGCCCATGGACAGGTCCGAACACCGGGGAGCTGTTTTTT.

This chain links TRBV6-1 with TRBJ1-5, with 7 positions matching TRBD1. This CDR3 is 14 amino acids long. Germline CDR1 and CDR2: MNHNS and SASEGT. J gave up 4 bases and V 6 bases, and 6 bases lay outside the gene matches. For the CDR3, the DNA is TGTGCCAGCAGGGGGGCAGGGGGGAATCAGCCCCAGCATTTT. Protein sequence: CASRGAGGNQPQHF.

The gene calls are TRBV6-6 and TRBJ2-5; 8 bases match TRBD1. V was clipped by 6 bases and J by 5 bases; unmatched bases: 11. The CDR3 consists of 15 residues. CDR1 and CDR2 (germline): MNHNY, SVGAGI (reference sequence). In DNA, the CDR3 is TGTGCCAGCAGCTTACAGGGGACAGGCGGGGAGACCCAGTACTTC. It codes for CASSLQGTGGETQYF.

The V call is TRBV7-6, the J call TRBJ1-3; 9 nucleotides align to TRBD1. CDR1 SGHVS and CDR2 FNYEAQ come from the germline V gene. The V and J ends lost 5 bases and 9 bases, in that order; junction bases with no gene match: 11. The CDR3 has 15 residues. The CDR3 protein is CASSNYPGQGVTIYF. The CDR3, as DNA: TGTGCCAGCAGCAATTACCCGGGACAGGGTGTCACCATATATTTT.

This chain uses TRBV19 with TRBJ2-1; 8 nucleotides align to TRBD2. CDR3 length equals 15 residues. Germline assignment: CDR1 LNHDA and CDR2 SQIVND (reference sequence). J was trimmed by 6 bases and V by 3 bases; bases with no gene match: 7. Written as DNA, the CDR3 is TGTGCCAGTAGTATGAGAGCGGGAGATCTCAATGAGCAGTTCTTC. It encodes CASSMRAGDLNEQFF.

CDR3 loop: CASSFGGEPEQYF. CDR3 in DNA: TGTGCCAGCAGCTTTGGGGGAGAGCCGGAGCAGTACTTC. The rearrangement links TRBV7-9 to TRBJ2-7; D tentatively fits TRBD1 or TRBD2 (5 bases each). The germline V and J ends were trimmed by 3 bases and 7 bases, with 13 bases remaining between them. Germline loops: CDR1 SEHNR, CDR2 FQNEAQ (reference sequence). This CDR3 is built from 13 residues.

J is TRBJ1-2 and V is TRBV18; 7 nucleotides line up with TRBD1. In germline, CDR1 is KGHSH, CDR2 LQKENI. V shed 0 bases, J shed 4 bases, and the junction held 2 bases outside the gene matches. The CDR3 runs 14 residues. This chain's CDR3 is CASSPPGTVYGYTF. CDR3 bases: TGTGCCAGCTCACCACCAGGGACAGTCTATGGCTACACCTTC.

The chain couples TRBV28 to TRBJ1-1; no clear D. With 4 bases removed from V and 6 bases from J, the gap between germline ends came to 15 bases. The germline V gene encodes CDR1 MDHEN and CDR2 SYDVKM. This CDR3 contains 14 residues. The CDR3 spells CASSSPGPSPEAFF. In DNA form, the CDR3 reads TGTGCCAGCAGTTCCCCAGGTCCGTCACCTGAAGCTTTCTTT.

This clone was found once. V usage is TRBV5-4 and J usage is TRBJ2-7; D unclear. Germline CDR1 SGHNT, CDR2 YYREEE (reference sequence). The CDR3 totals 14 residues. Trimming stripped 2 bases from V and 2 bases from J, with 11 bases between. In nucleotides, the CDR3 is TGTGCCAGCAGCTTTGGGCAGGTTGCCTACGAGCAGTACTTC. Translating gives CASSFGQVAYEQYF.

On this clone: The germline gene is not matched at one end of the junction; a read error may be the cause. The chain joins TRBV7-7 to TRBJ2-1; 10 nucleotides line up with TRBD1. The CDR3 has 13 residues. From germline, CDR1 is SSHAT and CDR2 FNYEAQ (reference sequence). The CDR3 DNA follows: TGTGCTAGCAGCGACGGGACAGGGGAAGAGCAGTTCTTC. This encodes CASSDGTGEEQFF.

The chain is built from TRBV6-6 and TRBJ2-3; D remains ambiguous. This CDR3 region has 13 residues. V lost 2 bases to trimming and J lost 6 bases, with 9 bases between them. Germline assignment: CDR1 MNHNY and CDR2 SVGAGI (reference sequence). The CDR3 sequence is CASSYTPRDTQYF. CDR3 sequence (DNA): TGTGCCAGCAGTTACACGCCGCGGGATACGCAGTATTTT.

The chain is built from TRBV7-2 and TRBJ1-1; 7 bases line up with TRBD1. The J segment lost 3 bases and the V segment lost 5 bases, leaving 3 bases of the junction unmatched. The CDR3 covers 13 residues. CDR1 is SGHTA, CDR2 FQGNSA, per germline. The CDR3 sequence is CASSPTGDTEAFF. DNA for the CDR3: TGTGCCAGCAGCCCTACAGGGGACACTGAAGCTTTCTTT.

This chain connects TRBV21-1 to TRBJ2-5. TRBV21-1 corresponds to a pseudogene. There are 16 residues in the CDR3. DNA for the CDR3: TGTGCCAGCAGCTATCTCGAGGGGCAAGAGGGAGAGACCCAGTACTTC. Amino acids: CASSYLEGQEGETQYF.

This clone appeared once. J is TRBJ2-3 and V is TRBV11-2; tentative D call: TRBD1 (5 bases). V was cut by 7 bases and J by 2 bases, with 16 bases left in between. The V gene's germline CDR1 is SGHAT and CDR2 FQNNGV. CDR3 size: 15 residues. CDR3 DNA sequence: TGTGCCAGCAACTGGGGCGGAGCGAACACAGATACGCAGTATTTT. Protein sequence: CASNWGGANTDTQYF.

This clone came up once. At one end the junction does not follow the germline gene, possibly because of a read error. The V gene is TRBV5-4, the J gene TRBJ1-3, with D uncertain. Germline V gives CDR1 SGHNT, CDR2 YYREEE (reference sequence). The CDR3 extends over 14 amino acids. The CDR3 bases are TGTGCCAGCAGTTTGGGGAGCAGCGAAAACACCATATATTTT. Translated, it gives CASSLGSSENTIYF.

The chain has TRBV11-3 and TRBJ1-6; D is unclear. The CDR3 loop spans 13 amino acids. V was pared by 5 bases and J by 8 bases, with 10 bases between. Germline lookup yields CDR1 SGHNT and CDR2 YENEEA. The CDR3 protein is CASSQYSDSPLHF. The CDR3 coding sequence is TGTGCCAGCAGCCAATACAGCGATTCACCCCTCCACTTT.

The chain has TRBV5-6 and TRBJ2-3; D not resolved. Germline-derived CDR1 and CDR2 are SGHDT and YYEEEE. This CDR3 region has 14 residues. Trimming stripped 4 bases from V and 7 bases from J, with 16 bases between. CDR3 residues: CASSLAAPPNTQYF. The DNA for the CDR3 is TGTGCCAGCAGCCTCGCGGCCCCACCCAATACGCAGTATTTT.

V usage is TRBV7-2 and J usage is TRBJ2-3, with TRBD2 identical over 8 bases. Germline trimming cut 2 bases from V and 0 bases from J; bases unmatched to any gene: 1. Germline V lookup: CDR1 SGHTA, CDR2 FQGNSA. The CDR3 contains 15 residues. The CDR3 DNA reads TGTGCCAGCAGCTTAAGCGGGAGAAGCACAGATACGCAGTATTTT. This encodes CASSLSGRSTDTQYF.

This chain links TRBV7-2 with TRBJ2-7; TRBD1 aligns across 11 bases. From germline, CDR1 is SGHTA and CDR2 FQGNSA. The CDR3 is 15 amino acids. J lost 3 bases, V lost 1 base, and 2 bases had no gene match. The CDR3 bases are TGTGCCAGCAGCTTAGGCGGGACAGGGGGCTACGAGCAGTACTTC. It specifies CASSLGGTGGYEQYF.

The gene calls are TRBV5-1 and TRBJ2-7; 11 bases map to TRBD2. Germline V lookup: CDR1 SGHRS, CDR2 YFSETQ. The CDR3 has 14 amino acids. Unmatched junction bases numbered 4, after V lost 6 bases and J lost 2 bases. This CDR3 is CASTTSGGTYEQYF. The CDR3 DNA reads as TGCGCCAGCACCACTAGCGGGGGAACCTACGAGCAGTACTTC.

V is TRBV5-1 and J is TRBJ2-1, with a possible D match to TRBD1 (6 bases). V gave up 5 bases and J gave up 6 bases, with 15 bases separating them. The germline V gene has CDR1 SGHRS and CDR2 YFSETQ. This CDR3 spans 14 amino acids. For the CDR3, the DNA is TGCGCCAGCAGTCGTACAGGGCTTTCCAATGAGCAGTTCTTC. Protein product: CASSRTGLSNEQFF.

The chain uses TRBV5-1 and TRBJ2-3; 8 bases match TRBD1. The germline V gene encodes CDR1 SGHRS and CDR2 YFSETQ. The CDR3 sequence is 15 residues long. V lost 1 base, J lost 1 base, and 2 bases stayed unmatched. Here the CDR3 reads CASSLQGAGTDTQYF. In DNA form, the CDR3 reads TGCGCCAGCAGCTTGCAGGGGGCAGGCACAGATACGCAGTATTTT.

The genes are TRBV2 and TRBJ2-1; 10 bases match TRBD2. V was clipped by 6 bases and J by 0 bases; unmatched bases: 5. Per the germline V gene, CDR1 is SNHLY and CDR2 is FYNNEI. This CDR3 spans 16 amino acids. CDR3 nucleotide sequence: TGTGCCAGCAGGTTTCCTAGCGGGAGCTCCTACAATGAGCAGTTCTTC. Translating gives CASRFPSGSSYNEQFF.

This chain joins TRBV10-3 and TRBJ2-7, with 15 bases matching TRBD2. Trimming removed 2 bases from V and 7 bases from J; junction bases left unmatched: 6. Germline assignment: CDR1 ENHRY and CDR2 SYGVKD. The CDR3 covers 16 residues. The CDR3 protein is CAISEGLAGGPGEQYF. CDR3 bases: TGTGCCATCAGTGAGGGACTAGCGGGAGGGCCAGGGGAGCAGTACTTC.